This T cell receptor (beta chain) was obtained from a study of radiotherapy plus CTLA-4 blockade in lung cancer. CDR1 is GTSNPN and CDR2 is SVGIG in the germline V gene (reference sequence). Trimming left V 7 bases short and J 8 bases short, with 15 bases between. The CDR3 length is 12 residues. People whose metastatic non-small-cell lung cancer was chemo-refractory got focal radiation along with CTLA-4 blockade by ipilimumab. Study-wide results and caveats: In blood, early T cell clone dynamics reportedly predicted response best, together with interferon-beta. Peripheral blood showed expansion of tumor-derived TCR clones after radiotherapy and ipilimumab.

This clone was recorded once. Antigen specificity is unknown. The method was immunoSEQ multiplex PCR; TCRdb's version includes in-frame clones alone and lacks a portion of them. The sample has about 49,000 clones; roughly 81% are singletons. The TCR comes from a human donor with non-small cell lung cancer whose response to radiotherapy plus ipilimumab could not be evaluated. The chain combines TRBV30 with TRBJ1-3; D might be TRBD1 (6 bases). The sequencing here drew on peripheral blood, taken from a patient treated with radiotherapy plus ipilimumab. The CDR3 DNA reads as TGTGCCTTTAACAGGGTGCTGGACACCATATATTTT. It yields the protein CAFNRVLDTIYF.